This TCR beta chain stems from a study of early T cells in non-severe SARS-CoV-2 infection. Individually, cDNA molecules had unique molecular identifiers attached to them. TCRdb reprocessed the 5' RACE reads with MiXCR, giving one entry per CDR3 protein. The table lists 10,000 to 13,000 distinct CDR3 sequences, around 4.9% of them singletons. This clonotype was picked up many times. V was cut by 10 bases and J by 3 bases, with 18 bases left in between. The CDR3 sequence is 14 residues long. Germline values: CDR1 MNHNY, CDR2 SVGAGI (reference sequence). Material: whole blood. The clonotype originates from an adult who was a healthcare worker with PCR-confirmed SARS-CoV-2 infection or an uninfected control (not recorded which). The chain is built from TRBV6-6 and TRBJ1-2; tentatively, D is TRBD1 (6 bases). The CDR3 sequence: CATGQGQEDYGYTF. In DNA, the CDR3 is TGTGCCACGGGGCAGGGGCAGGAGGACTATGGCTACACCTTC.